These 26 T cell receptor beta chains came from one sample sequenced in a study of cytomegalovirus exposure and HLA in healthy donors. Primers included in the PCR were 60 Vbeta and 13 Jbeta primers. TCRdb's table, derived via immunoSEQ multiplex PCR, lists solely in-frame clones and lacks some. The table includes 200,000 to 250,000 clones, more than 65% detected once. Sequenced: PBMCs. The receptors stem from a man aged 50 or older in good health and CMV-seronegative.

A word on this clone: The same CDR3 can be traced to other DNA sequences in this sample. This chain connects TRBV28 to TRBJ1-2, with TRBD1 matching 7 bases. The CDR3 length is 14 residues. The J segment lost 3 bases and the V segment lost 6 bases, leaving 7 bases of the junction unmatched. CDR1 and CDR2 from the germline V gene are MDHEN and SYDVKM. The CDR3 DNA is TGTGCCAGCAGCCTCCTCGACAGGGACTATGGCTACACCTTC. This translates into CASSLLDRDYGYTF.

Details on this clone: At the DNA level, this CDR3 is encoded by other sequences in the same sample as well. The gene calls are TRBV4-2 and TRBJ2-7; 7 bases agree with TRBD2. Germline V gene lookup returns CDR1 LGHNA and CDR2 YNFKEQ. The CDR3 consists of 14 residues. J was trimmed by 2 bases and V by 1 base; bases with no gene match: 2. CDR3: CASSQVAGAYEQYF. For the CDR3, the DNA is TGTGCCAGCAGCCAAGTTGCGGGGGCCTACGAGCAGTACTTC.

The chain links TRBV7-8 to TRBJ2-1, with 9 nucleotides matching TRBD1. With 4 bases clipped from V and 1 base from J, the junction kept 5 bases outside the gene matches. There are 16 residues in the CDR3. Germline V CDR1 and CDR2: SGHVS, FQNEAQ. CDR3 protein: CASSSRQGDSYNEQFF. CDR3 nucleotide sequence: TGTGCCAGCAGCTCTCGACAGGGGGATTCCTACAATGAGCAGTTCTTC.

The J gene is TRBJ1-2, the V gene TRBV7-2; no firm D call. The CDR3 is 13 amino acids. Germline V gives CDR1 SGHTA, CDR2 FQGNSA. Between the trimmed V and J ends, which lost 6 bases and 4 bases, there was a span of 12 bases. The CDR3 sequence: CASRLGGSYGYTF. DNA for the CDR3: TGTGCCAGCAGGCTCGGCGGGTCCTATGGCTACACCTTC.

V gene TRBV18 combines with J gene TRBJ1-2, with TRBD1 identical over 9 bases. V trimming: 4 bases; J trimming: 5 bases; junction bases outside the gene matches: 5. Germline assignment: CDR1 KGHSH and CDR2 LQKENI. This CDR3 has 14 amino acids. DNA for the CDR3: TGTGCCAGCTCACTTGCCGGACAGGGGTATGGCTACACCTTC. Amino acids: CASSLAGQGYGYTF.

The V gene is TRBV6-1, the J gene TRBJ1-1, with 11 bases matching TRBD1. J lost 5 bases, V lost 4 bases, and 3 bases had no gene match. The germline gives CDR1 MNHNS, CDR2 SASEGT. The CDR3 covers 14 residues. CDR3 amino acids: CASSAGQGGTEAFF. In DNA, the CDR3 is TGTGCCAGCAGTGCGGGACAGGGGGGTACTGAAGCTTTCTTT.

The gene calls are TRBV27 and TRBJ2-7, with D perhaps TRBD1 (5 bases). CDR1 and CDR2 (germline): MNHEY, SMNVEV (reference sequence). The CDR3 contains 13 residues. V was cut by 3 bases and J by 3 bases, with 9 bases left in between. The CDR3 sequence is CASSFDSVYEQYF. The CDR3 DNA reads TGTGCCAGCAGTTTCGACAGTGTCTACGAGCAGTACTTC.

The chain recombines TRBV25-1 with TRBJ2-2; TRBD2 is a possible D gene (6 bases). Per the germline V gene, CDR1 is MGHDK and CDR2 is SYGVNS. This CDR3 is built from 16 residues. Trimming removed 8 bases from V and 0 bases from J, with 16 bases in between. CDR3 residues: CASSFGGTSNTGELFF. The CDR3 coding sequence is TGTGCCAGCTCCTTCGGCGGGACGTCGAACACCGGGGAGCTGTTTTTT. Full variable domain (outside the CDR3, taken from reference TRBV25-1 and TRBJ2-2): EADIYQTPRYLVIGTGKKITLECSQTMGHDKMYWYQQDPGMELHLIHYSYGVNSTEKGDLSSESTVSRIRTEHFPLTLESARPSHTSQYLCASSFGGTSNTGELFFGEGSRLTVL.

The chain recombines TRBV18 with TRBJ2-5, with a tentative D call TRBD2 (5 bases). This CDR3 region has 16 residues. CDR1 is KGHSH and CDR2 is LQKENI in the germline V gene. Trimming took off 5 bases at V and 5 bases at J, with 21 bases between the two ends. The CDR3 here is CASSLSAVAQGETQYF. The CDR3 region has the DNA TGTGCCAGCTCATTGTCAGCGGTAGCGCAAGGGGAGACCCAGTACTTC.

This chain connects TRBV27 to TRBJ2-2; D may be TRBD1 (5 bases). The V and J ends lost 5 bases and 3 bases respectively, with 10 bases between them. Germline V gene data show CDR1 as MNHEY and CDR2 as SMNVEV (reference sequence). This CDR3 comprises 14 residues. In nucleotides, the CDR3 is TGTGCCAGCAGTACCACAGGTTACACCGGGGAGCTGTTTTTT. It specifies CASSTTGYTGELFF.

This CDR3 is CASSVAYTGNYYEQYF. CDR3 nucleotide sequence: TGTGCCAGCAGCGTAGCGTACACAGGGAACTACTACGAGCAGTACTTC. The chain joins TRBV9 to TRBJ2-7, with TRBD1 as a possible D gene (6 bases). Trimming took off 0 bases at V and 3 bases at J, with 16 bases between the two ends. CDR1 and CDR2 from the germline V gene are SGDLS and YYNGEE. CDR3 length: 16 amino acids.

A single count supports this clone. The J gene is TRBJ1-5, the V gene TRBV30; a weak D match, TRBD1 (5 bases). V lost 0 bases, J lost 2 bases, and 14 bases lay in between. There are 16 residues in the CDR3. The germline V gene has CDR1 GTSNPN and CDR2 SVGIG (reference sequence). The CDR3 sequence: CAWSVSEGMGNQPQHF. The DNA for the CDR3 is TGTGCCTGGAGTGTATCGGAGGGGATGGGCAATCAGCCCCAGCATTTT.

The V call is TRBV29-1, the J call TRBJ1-1, with D maybe TRBD1 (5 bases). Germline V gene lookup returns CDR1 SQVTM and CDR2 ANQGSEA. Trimming removed 6 bases from V and 10 bases from J, with 9 bases in between. The CDR3 runs 9 residues. The CDR3 reads CSVDRGAFF. CDR3 coding DNA: TGCAGCGTAGACAGAGGAGCTTTCTTT.

The gene calls are TRBV28 and TRBJ1-1; 8 nucleotides match TRBD1. This CDR3 has 12 amino acids. Per germline, CDR1 MDHEN and CDR2 SYDVKM. V trimming: 6 bases; J trimming: 6 bases; junction bases outside the gene matches: 3. CDR3 sequence: CASRETGAEAFF. CDR3 coding DNA: TGTGCCAGCAGGGAGACAGGGGCTGAAGCTTTCTTT.

The rearrangement uses TRBV9 and TRBJ2-5; 11 bases agree with TRBD1. Germline-derived CDR1 and CDR2 are SGDLS and YYNGEE. With V trimmed by 4 bases and J by 5 bases, 4 bases remained unmatched. This CDR3 has 14 residues. CDR3 protein: CASSLGTGGETQYF. CDR3 DNA sequence: TGTGCCAGCAGCTTGGGGACAGGGGGGGAGACCCAGTACTTC.

The J gene is TRBJ2-7, the V gene TRBV5-6, with TRBD1 identical over 8 bases. J was trimmed by 0 bases and V by 7 bases; bases with no gene match: 3. CDR1 is SGHDT and CDR2 is YYEEEE in the germline V gene. This CDR3 region has 13 residues. CDR3 in DNA: TGTGCCAGCGGACAGGGTACCTCCTACGAGCAGTACTTC. Protein sequence: CASGQGTSYEQYF.

The V gene is TRBV9, the J gene TRBJ2-3, with TRBD2 matching 10 bases. CDR3 length: 16 amino acids. Germline loops: CDR1 SGDLS, CDR2 YYNGEE. V gave up 2 bases and J gave up 2 bases; unmatched junction bases: 5. The DNA of the CDR3 is TGTGCCAGCAGCGTCCGACTAGCGGGCCTCACAGATACGCAGTATTTT. Translation: CASSVRLAGLTDTQYF.

The chain combines TRBV5-1 with TRBJ2-1; D uncertain. The CDR3 is 15 residues long. V shed 4 bases and J shed 0 bases, with 11 bases lying between them. Per the germline V gene, CDR1 is SGHRS and CDR2 is YFSETQ. The CDR3 sequence is CASSPTSYSYNEQFF. The CDR3 region has the DNA TGCGCCAGCAGCCCCACTTCTTACTCCTACAATGAGCAGTTCTTC.

V gene TRBV29-1 combines with J gene TRBJ2-5; 12 bases align to TRBD2. Trimming took 7 bases from V and 1 from J; bases not matched to a gene: 4. Germline CDR1 is SQVTM and CDR2 is ANQGSEA. The CDR3 has 14 amino acids. The chain's CDR3 is CSAQLAGGQETQYF. As DNA, the CDR3 is TGCAGCGCCCAACTAGCGGGAGGCCAAGAGACCCAGTACTTC.

V usage is TRBV7-9 and J usage is TRBJ2-1; 11 bases are a match to TRBD1. The CDR3 covers 15 residues. V lost 5 bases to trimming and J lost 8 bases; unmatched junction nucleotides: 8. CDR1 and CDR2 from the germline V gene are SEHNR and FQNEAQ (reference sequence). The DNA for the CDR3 is TGTGCCAGCAGCCCGGACAGGGGGCGCGGACATGAGCAGTTCTTC. Translation: CASSPDRGRGHEQFF. The complete variable domain, with remaining parts taken from reference TRBV7-9 and TRBJ2-1, reads DTGVSQNPRHKITKRGQNVTFRCDPISEHNRLYWYRQTLGQGPEFLTYFQNEAQLEKSRLLSDRFSAERPKGSFSTLEIQRTEQGDSAMYLCASSPDRGRGHEQFFGPGTRLTVL.

The chain links TRBV28 to TRBJ2-1; 7 bases match TRBD2. V shed 6 bases, J shed 8 bases, and the junction held 10 bases outside the gene matches. This CDR3 spans 14 amino acids. From germline, CDR1 is MDHEN and CDR2 SYDVKM. The CDR3 loop is CASRPPGLGDEQFF. DNA of the CDR3: TGTGCCAGCAGGCCACCCGGACTAGGGGATGAGCAGTTCTTC.

The CDR3 DNA sequence: TGCAGCGTTGGCGGTAAATATGGAAACACCATATATTTT. Translating gives CSVGGKYGNTIYF. V usage is TRBV29-1 and J usage is TRBJ1-3; D unclear. The CDR3 runs to 13 residues. Germline values: CDR1 SQVTM, CDR2 ANQGSEA. Trimming removed 4 bases from V and 3 bases from J, with 10 bases in between.

Of note for this clone: This sample includes further DNA sequences coding for the same CDR3. J is TRBJ1-1 and V is TRBV19; D not certain. CDR1 is LNHDA and CDR2 is SQIVND in the germline V gene (reference sequence). V lost 4 bases and J lost 1, with 7 bases in between. This CDR3 contains 13 residues. This CDR3 reads CASSTRQNTEAFF. The CDR3 DNA reads TGTGCCAGTAGTACTCGACAGAACACTGAAGCTTTCTTT.

The chain employs TRBV19 and TRBJ2-1, with 7 bases that match TRBD2. The CDR3 has 14 residues. Germline CDR1 LNHDA, CDR2 SQIVND (reference sequence). Trimming took 5 bases from V and 9 from J; bases not matched to a gene: 10. The DNA of the CDR3 is TGTGCCAGTAGTGTTAGCGGGCCCGCGGGTGAGCAGTTCTTC. It encodes CASSVSGPAGEQFF.

V usage is TRBV12-5 and J usage is TRBJ2-2, with a tentative D call TRBD1 (6 bases). Per germline, CDR1 LGHNT and CDR2 FRNRAP. V was trimmed by 5 bases and J by 0 bases, leaving 13 bases between them. The length of the CDR3 is 16 residues. CDR3: CASGPDRLANTGELFF. Written as DNA, the CDR3 is TGTGCTAGTGGTCCTGACAGGCTCGCGAACACCGGGGAGCTGTTTTTT.

The chain joins TRBV5-1 to TRBJ2-7; a possible D gene is TRBD2 (5 bases). The CDR3 runs to 15 residues. Germline V gene sequence: CDR1 SGHRS, CDR2 YFSETQ. V gave up 3 bases and J gave up 1 base, with 14 bases separating them. CDR3 nucleotides: TGCGCCAGCAGCTGGGGTGGGAGCGGATCCTACGAGCAGTACTTC. This sequence encodes CASSWGGSGSYEQYF.